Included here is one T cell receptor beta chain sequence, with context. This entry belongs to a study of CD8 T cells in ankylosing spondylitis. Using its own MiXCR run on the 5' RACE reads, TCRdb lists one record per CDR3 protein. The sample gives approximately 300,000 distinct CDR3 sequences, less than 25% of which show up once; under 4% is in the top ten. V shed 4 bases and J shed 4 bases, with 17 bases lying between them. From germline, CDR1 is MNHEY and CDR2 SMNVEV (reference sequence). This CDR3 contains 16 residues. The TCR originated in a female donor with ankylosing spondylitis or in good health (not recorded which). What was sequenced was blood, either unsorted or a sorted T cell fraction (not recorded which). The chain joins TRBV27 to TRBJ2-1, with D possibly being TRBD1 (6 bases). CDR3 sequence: CASSSTRNRAYNEQFF. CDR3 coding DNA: TGTGCCAGCAGTTCCACCCGGAACAGGGCTTACAATGAGCAGTTCTTC.